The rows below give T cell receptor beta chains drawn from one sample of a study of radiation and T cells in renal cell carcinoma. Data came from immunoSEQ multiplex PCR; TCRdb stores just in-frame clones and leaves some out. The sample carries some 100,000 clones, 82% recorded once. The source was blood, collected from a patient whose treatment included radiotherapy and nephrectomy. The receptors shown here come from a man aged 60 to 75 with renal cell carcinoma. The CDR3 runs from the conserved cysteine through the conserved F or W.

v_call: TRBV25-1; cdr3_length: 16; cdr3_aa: CASRAMGTSGRNEQYF
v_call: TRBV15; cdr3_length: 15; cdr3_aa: CATSIRLAGYNEQFF
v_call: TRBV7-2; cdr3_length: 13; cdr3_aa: CASSLKGDSIQYF
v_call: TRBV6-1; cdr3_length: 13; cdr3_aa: CASRRDRGNGYTF
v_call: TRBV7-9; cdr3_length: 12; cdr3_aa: CASSLTGGAQYF
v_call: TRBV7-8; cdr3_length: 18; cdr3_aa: CASSLAGQGGVGTGELFF
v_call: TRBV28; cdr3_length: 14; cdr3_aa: CASSLPGQGYEQYF
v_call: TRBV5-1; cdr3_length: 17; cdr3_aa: CASKLPPEQGPQETQYF
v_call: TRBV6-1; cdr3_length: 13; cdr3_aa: CASSDDSYQPQHF
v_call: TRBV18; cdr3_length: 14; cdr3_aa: CASSPSDGFTEAFF
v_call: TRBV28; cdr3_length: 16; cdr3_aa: CASSFGQGGTNTEAFF
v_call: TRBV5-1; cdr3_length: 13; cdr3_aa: CASSLEAGGPQHF
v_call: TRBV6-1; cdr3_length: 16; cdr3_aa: CASSEGDNFFTYEQYF
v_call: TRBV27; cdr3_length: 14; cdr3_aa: CASSRLREANEQFF
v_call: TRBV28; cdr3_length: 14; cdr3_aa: CASSSATGEETQYF
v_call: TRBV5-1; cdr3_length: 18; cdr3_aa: CASSLAFGRDPNTGELFF
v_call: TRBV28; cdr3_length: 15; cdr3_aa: CASGGGRADIDTQYF
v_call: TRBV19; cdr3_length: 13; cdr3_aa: CASSILGGGTQYF
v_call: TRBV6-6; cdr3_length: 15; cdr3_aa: CASSYGTASNQPQHF
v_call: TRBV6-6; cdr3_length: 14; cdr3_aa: CASSSQGRNTEAFF
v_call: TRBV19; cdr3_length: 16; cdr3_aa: CASRRRGRETTDTQYF
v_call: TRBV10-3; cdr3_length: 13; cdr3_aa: CAISKQGSETQYF
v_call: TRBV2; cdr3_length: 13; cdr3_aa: CASSDRLSYEQYF